The rows below give T cell receptor beta chains drawn from one sample of a study of CD8 T cells in ankylosing spondylitis. TCRdb processed the 5' RACE reads anew with MiXCR; each CDR3 protein has one entry. The data show over 450,000 distinct CDR3 sequences, with roughly an eighth seen just once and around 7% held by the top ten. Sequencing was carried out using blood, either unsorted or a sorted T cell fraction (not recorded which). These receptor sequences come from a male donor with ankylosing spondylitis. CDR3s include the opening cysteine and the closing phenylalanine or tryptophan. Fields, in order: V gene, D gene, J gene, clone size, CDR3 protein, CDR3 DNA. The D gene is left open where the match is weak. Not every row has a clone size; where given, it reads once, few, many or a size class.

TRBV20-1	.	TRBJ2-3	few	CSARGSPAQPDTQYF	TGCAGTGCTAGAGGTAGCCCGGCTCAACCAGATACGCAGTATTTT
TRBV21-1	.	TRBJ2-5	.	CASSKNDQETQYF	TGTGCCAGCAGCAAAAATGACCAAGAGACCCAGTACTTC
TRBV5-1	.	TRBJ2-5	.	CASSGGTQETQYF	TGCGCCAGCAGCGGCGGGACCCAAGAGACCCAGTACTTC
TRBV15	.	TRBJ1-4	.	CATSADTGHTNEKLFF	TGTGCCACCAGCGCCGACACAGGGCATACTAATGAAAAACTGTTTTTT
TRBV7-7	.	TRBJ2-2	few	CASSSHVGDTGELFF	TGTGCCAGCAGCTCCCACGTTGGAGACACCGGGGAGCTGTTTTTT
TRBV20-1	.	TRBJ2-3	.	CSARKGPLTDTQYF	TGCAGTGCGCGGAAGGGGCCTCTCACAGATACGCAGTATTTT
TRBV5-1	TRBD1	TRBJ1-1	few	CASSLARNRGTEAFF	TGCGCCAGCAGCTTGGCTCGGAACAGGGGCACTGAAGCTTTCTTT
TRBV20-1	TRBD2	TRBJ2-7	.	CSAPGTSGRVSYEQYF	TGCAGTGCTCCCGGGACTAGCGGGAGGGTCTCCTACGAGCAGTACTTC
TRBV5-6	TRBD1	TRBJ2-7	.	CASSFYRGSYEQYF	TGTGCCAGCAGCTTTTACAGGGGGTCCTACGAGCAGTACTTC
TRBV29-1	.	TRBJ1-5	.	CSVDRTNNQPQHF	TGCAGCGTTGATCGGACAAACAATCAGCCCCAGCATTTT
TRBV5-1	TRBD2	TRBJ2-1	few	CASSSGRAYNEQFF	TGCGCCAGCTCTAGCGGGAGGGCCTACAATGAGCAGTTCTTC
TRBV5-1	.	TRBJ2-1	.	CASSLSTGPPYNEQFF	TGCGCCAGCAGCTTATCCACGGGGCCCCCTTACAATGAGCAGTTCTTC
TRBV20-1	TRBD1	TRBJ2-5	many	CSATDRGETQYF	TGCAGTGCCACCGACAGGGGCGAGACCCAGTACTTC
TRBV7-2	TRBD2	TRBJ2-1	.	CASSILAGFSYNEQFF	TGTGCCAGCAGCATCTTAGCGGGATTCTCCTACAATGAGCAGTTCTTC
TRBV30	.	TRBJ1-1	.	CAWGRDTEAFF	TGTGCCTGGGGCAGGGATACTGAAGCTTTCTTT
TRBV3-1	.	TRBJ2-2	.	CASSQPTSLGGELFF	TGTGCCAGCAGCCAACCTACTAGCTTGGGCGGGGAGCTGTTTTTT
TRBV7-9	.	TRBJ1-5	.	CASSAGGQPQHF	TGTGCCAGCAGCGCGGGGGGTCAGCCCCAGCATTTT
TRBV9	TRBD1	TRBJ1-2	.	CASSATGVTGGYTF	TGTGCCAGCAGCGCCACAGGGGTGACTGGTGGCTACACCTTC
TRBV7-8	TRBD1	TRBJ2-5	.	CASSWRGQGGETQYF	TGTGCCAGCAGCTGGAGGGGACAGGGAGGGGAGACCCAGTACTTC
TRBV5-1	TRBD2	TRBJ2-2	many	CASSLWTSGLGTGELFF	TGCGCCAGCAGCTTGTGGACTAGCGGGCTGGGCACCGGGGAGCTGTTTTTT
TRBV4-1	.	TRBJ2-7	.	CASSSGIGSLYEQYF	TGCGCCAGCAGCTCCGGAATCGGGAGTCTCTACGAGCAGTACTTC